This T cell receptor beta chain appears in the sequencing data of a study of T cell responses to AZD1222 COVID-19 vaccine. Points from the study as a whole: Only a handful of AZD1222 recipients, roughly six in all, had baseline seropositivity. Repertoire collection took place solely once the T cell response had peaked. Nearly half of spike-specific TCRs reportedly go after variant regions that carry no mutations.

Points on this clone: Its cognate antigen is unknown.

Trimming removed 5 bases from V and 9 bases from J, with 11 bases in between. This CDR3 contains 13 residues. Germline values: CDR1 LGHDT, CDR2 YNNKEL (reference sequence). Clones were sequenced by immunoSEQ multiplex PCR, and TCRdb holds only the in-frame ones, with some missing. This table holds some 140,000 clones, 80% to 90% found once. V is TRBV3-1 (or the pseudogene TRBV3-2) and J is TRBJ1-6; a possible D gene is TRBD1 (6 bases). The receptor's source is an adult who received the AZD1222 COVID-19 vaccine. Sequenced here: peripheral blood, sampled 28 days after the second AZD1222 dose. CDR3 residues: CASSARGGSPLHF. In DNA form, the CDR3 reads TGTGCCAGCAGCGCCAGGGGTGGTTCACCCCTCCACTTT.